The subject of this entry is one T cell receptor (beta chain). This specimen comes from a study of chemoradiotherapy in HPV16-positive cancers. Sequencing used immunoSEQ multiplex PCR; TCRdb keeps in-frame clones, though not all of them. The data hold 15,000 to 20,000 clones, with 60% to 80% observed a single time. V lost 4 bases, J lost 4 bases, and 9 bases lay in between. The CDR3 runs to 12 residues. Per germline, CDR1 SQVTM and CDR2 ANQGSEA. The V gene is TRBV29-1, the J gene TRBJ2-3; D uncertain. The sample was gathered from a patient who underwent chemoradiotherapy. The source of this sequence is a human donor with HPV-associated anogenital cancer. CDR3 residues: CSVASSSDTQYF. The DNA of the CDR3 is TGCAGCGTTGCTTCGAGTTCAGATACGCAGTATTTT.